A selection of T cell receptor beta chains follows, all from one sample in a study of metastatic and nonmetastatic thyroid tumors. Using MiXCR, TCRdb reanalyzed the PCR reads. The sample contains tens of thousands of clones, roughly a sixth of which appear only once. Sequenced material: blood. These receptors were taken from a male donor with papillary thyroid cancer or a benign thyroid nodule (not recorded which). Some clones in this sample may be carry-over from other donors' samples. The CDR3 runs from the conserved cysteine through the conserved F or W.

j_call v_call cdr3_aa
. TRBV12-3/TRBV12-4 CASSLPDTDTQHF
TRBJ2-2 TRBV5-8 CASSTGLAGVTGELFF
TRBJ2-1 TRBV18 CASSPGTSGGNEQFF
TRBJ1-1 TRBV3-1 CASSPERESEAFF
TRBJ2-5 TRBV10-3 CAISESPFTGGQTRYF
TRBJ2-1 TRBV20-1 CSAREPSGSRFQFF
TRBJ2-1 TRBV20-1 CSAERYDEQFF
TRBJ2-7 TRBV11-1 CASSLHPPWGIGGSYEQYF
TRBJ1-2 TRBV30 CAWSVAGLGYTF
TRBJ2-5 TRBV12-3/TRBV12-4 CASSFDRGETQYF
TRBJ2-7 TRBV7-2 CASSLAIRGYEQYF
TRBJ1-4 TRBV27 CASSGQGSNEKLFF
TRBJ2-1 TRBV6-1 CASRWGANNEQFF
TRBJ2-7 TRBV12-3/TRBV12-4 CASSHWVGLDYEQYF
TRBJ2-7 TRBV11-2 CVSSLVTQGILGEQYF
TRBJ2-7 TRBV10-3 CAISERDMELYDQYF
TRBJ2-5 TRBV28 CASSHRTGGGETQYF
TRBJ2-3 TRBV10-3 CAISGWVDPDTQYF
TRBJ2-1 TRBV24-1 CATSPGFGEQFF
TRBJ2-5 TRBV4-1 CASSPDKILGETQYF
TRBJ1-2 TRBV20-1 CSARDGNPGQGALGYTF
TRBJ1-2 TRBV12-3/TRBV12-4 CASSPRGEDGYTF
TRBJ1-2 TRBV20-1 CSDSEPNYGYTF
TRBJ2-7 TRBV10-2 CASRGSIYYEQYF
TRBJ1-5 TRBV5-6 CASSSLGRDYSNQPQHF
TRBJ2-1 TRBV27 CVSSPLIVYNEQFF
TRBJ2-7 TRBV4-3 CASSRFRDYEQYF
TRBJ1-1 TRBV7-9 CASSLGGGTPEASF
TRBJ1-6 TRBV2 CASKIRGISYNSPLHF
TRBJ1-1 TRBV10-2 CASSEATGGNTEAFF
TRBJ2-7 TRBV20-1 CSARGTSGSYEQYF
TRBJ1-1 TRBV7-9 CASSPVAGDTEAFF
TRBJ2-1 TRBV2 CASITSGLSGGGKQFF
TRBJ2-1 TRBV3-1 CASSPSRREQFF
TRBJ2-1 TRBV14 CASSLRTSVYNEQFF
TRBJ1-1 TRBV11-2 CASSVGLGTEAFF
TRBJ2-1 TRBV7-9 CASSHSYEQFF
TRBJ2-7 TRBV12-3/TRBV12-4 CASSSDRFYEQYF
TRBJ1-5 TRBV19 CASSPRGQAIQPQHF
TRBJ2-2 TRBV12-3/TRBV12-4 CASSPERTANTGELFF
TRBJ2-1 TRBV6-2/TRBV6-3 CAGSGTSGGVNEQFF
TRBJ2-1 TRBV7-8 CASSSWQRREQFF
TRBJ2-2 TRBV6-4 CASSEGLDTGELFF
TRBJ1-4 TRBV18 CASSPHNRGTNEKLFF
TRBJ2-1 TRBV29-1 CSVEISGIPPRPYNEQFF
TRBJ2-1 TRBV20-1 CSSPGLAGGIYEQFF
TRBJ1-1 TRBV11-2 CASSLGRLWMGVSTEAFF
TRBJ2-3 TRBV9 CASIRRDRGFVDTQYF
TRBJ2-7 TRBV4-2 CASSQEGNSHYEQYF
TRBJ1-5 TRBV18 CASSPGQVGASNQPQHF
TRBJ2-2 TRBV19 CASSINPDLLPGELFF
TRBJ2-6 TRBV28 CASSLLAGLSGANVLTF
TRBJ2-3 TRBV6-1 CASHTGQGTDTQYF
TRBJ2-7 TRBV27 CASRGPIAGGGYEQYF
TRBJ2-2 TRBV4-1 CASSHRGGTGELFF
TRBJ2-1 TRBV9 CASREANGLAGGDEQFF
TRBJ2-3 TRBV20-1 CSAWGDASGTDTQYF
TRBJ1-4 TRBV3-1 CASGALEEKLFF
TRBJ1-5 TRBV5-5 CASSSTTQGLNQPQHF
TRBJ2-6 TRBV5-1 CASQKRGLLTLSGANVLTF